The rows below give T cell receptor beta chains drawn from one sample of a study of long-term antiretroviral therapy in people with HIV. This table comes from immunoSEQ multiplex PCR, and its TCRdb copy is limited to in-frame clones, with some not included. The repertoire holds about 33,000 clones, with roughly 80% as singletons. This sample comprised unsorted PBMCs, obtained 2 years after starting antiretroviral therapy. Receptor source: a woman between 45 and 65 years old with HIV. Both conserved end residues are part of each CDR3. A D gene is named only where the DNA matches it firmly. Only part of the rows carry a size: once, few, many, or a class if the clone is expanded.

TRBV2	NA	TRBJ1-5	few	TGTGCCAGCAGTTCAGGGTATAGCAATCAGCCCCAGCATTTT	CASSSGYSNQPQHF
TRBV9	NA	TRBJ2-1	NA	TGTGCCAGCAGCAACCTAGGCAATGAGCAGTTCTTC	CASSNLGNEQFF
TRBV5-4	NA	TRBJ1-6	NA	TGTGCCAGCAGCTTGGGCGGGGGCCGATATAATTCACCCCTCCACTTT	CASSLGGGRYNSPLHF
TRBV5-1	NA	TRBJ2-2	NA	TGCGCCAGCAGCTCCGGGACTTCCAGCACCGGGGAGCTGTTTTTT	CASSSGTSSTGELFF
TRBV4-1	NA	TRBJ2-5	NA	TGCGCCAGCAGCCAATCAACGAGGCAAGGGACCCAGTACTTC	CASSQSTRQGTQYF
TRBV6-5	NA	TRBJ1-2	once	TGTGCCAGCAGTCGCCGGAACGATAACTATGGCTACACCTTC	CASSRRNDNYGYTF
TRBV7-9	TRBD2	TRBJ2-7	NA	TGTGCCAGCAGCTATATACCCACCGGGACTAACTACGAGCAGTACTTC	CASSYIPTGTNYEQYF
TRBV12-5	NA	TRBJ1-2	NA	TGTGCTAGTGGTTTGGAGGCCAGATCTAACTATGGCTACACCTTC	CASGLEARSNYGYTF
TRBV4-1	TRBD1	TRBJ2-7	NA	TGCGCCAGCAGCCAAGTCAATTTAGTCGGCCAGGGGGCAGCCGAGCAGTACTTC	CASSQVNLVGQGAAEQYF
TRBV5-4	TRBD1	TRBJ1-2	NA	TGTGCCACTCTACGGGACAGGGGGCATGGCTACACCTTC	CATLRDRGHGYTF
TRBV7-9	NA	TRBJ1-6	NA	TGTGCCGTTCCATCGGGGGAATATTCACCCCTCCACTTT	CAVPSGEYSPLHF
TRBV5-8	NA	TRBJ2-2	once	TGTGCCAGCACTTTGCAGACGACGGCCACCGGGGAGCTGTTTTTT	CASTLQTTATGELFF
TRBV19	NA	TRBJ2-2	NA	TGTGCCAGTAGTCCCGCCGGTGCCAGGGCGTCCACCGGGGAGCTGTTTTTT	CASSPAGARASTGELFF
TRBV5-6	NA	TRBJ2-4	NA	TGTGCCAGCAGCCGACAGTCCAAAAACATTCAGTACTTC	CASSRQSKNIQYF
TRBV2	NA	TRBJ2-6	NA	TGTGCCAGCAGTGTTCAGAGCTCTGGGGCCAACGTCCTGACTTTC	CASSVQSSGANVLTF
TRBV12-5	TRBD1	TRBJ2-1	NA	TGTGCTAGTGGTTTGGTTTTGGCAGGGGGAAACCCTAATGAGCAGTTCTTC	CASGLVLAGGNPNEQFF
TRBV18	TRBD1	TRBJ1-3	once	TGTGCCAGCTCACAAATGACAGGGTCCGGGAACACCATATATTTT	CASSQMTGSGNTIYF
TRBV7-8	NA	TRBJ2-2	NA	TGTGCCAGCAGTGCAACAGGGACCGGGGAGCTGTTTTTT	CASSATGTGELFF
TRBV11-2	TRBD1	TRBJ1-5	NA	TGTGCCAGCAGCTTAGATCTGGGCCAGGGGGTTAATCAGCCCCAGCATTTT	CASSLDLGQGVNQPQHF
TRBV6-5	TRBD1	TRBJ1-2	NA	TGTGCCAGCAGCCGCGGACAGGTTAACTATGGCTACACCTTC	CASSRGQVNYGYTF
TRBV2	NA	TRBJ2-5	few	TGTGCCAGCATGGTGGAGACCCAGTACTTC	CASMVETQYF
TRBV4-1	TRBD1	TRBJ1-5	NA	TGCGCCAGCAGCCATCCCGGACAGGGAGATCAGCCCCAGCATTTT	CASSHPGQGDQPQHF
TRBV21-1	NA	TRBJ2-1	few	TGTGCCAGCAGCAAAGGACTAGCGGGGAAGGGAAATGAGCAGTTCTTC	CASSKGLAGKGNEQFF
TRBV7-2	NA	TRBJ2-5	NA	TGTGCCAGCAGCCCCGGCCCTGGGTGGGAGACCCAGTACTTC	CASSPGPGWETQYF
TRBV10-2	NA	TRBJ1-6	NA	TGCGCCGTTTCCCGGGACGGGGGTTCACCCCTCCACTTT	CAVSRDGGSPLHF
TRBV18	NA	TRBJ1-5	NA	TGTGCCAGCTCACCGTCTCCCGGGGGTAGCAATCAGCCCCAGCATTTT	CASSPSPGGSNQPQHF
TRBV27	TRBD1	TRBJ1-2	NA	TGTGCCAGCAGGGTTACCGGGACAGGGGCCGGTAGTGGCTACACCTTC	CASRVTGTGAGSGYTF
TRBV2	TRBD1	TRBJ1-1	NA	TGTGCCAGCAGTGAAAACAGGGGCCCTGAAGCTTTCTTT	CASSENRGPEAFF
TRBV27	NA	TRBJ1-5	NA	TGTGCCAGCAGTCCGAAGATGGTTAATAGCAATCAGCCCCAGCATTTT	CASSPKMVNSNQPQHF
TRBV6-1	NA	TRBJ2-5	NA	TGTGCCAGCAGTACTCAGATACTCCGAGAGACCCAGTACTTC	CASSTQILRETQYF
TRBV4-1	NA	TRBJ2-2	NA	TGCGCCAGCAGCCAAGATGGGCAGGGGAACACCGGGGAGCTGTTTTTT	CASSQDGQGNTGELFF
TRBV7-3	TRBD2	TRBJ2-3	NA	TGTGCCAGCAGCTCTACAGGAGCGGGGGGGCCTCAAGATACGCAGTATTTT	CASSSTGAGGPQDTQYF
TRBV4-2	TRBD1	TRBJ1-3	few	TGTGCCACCCGGGACAGTCCCGGAAACACCATATATTTT	CATRDSPGNTIYF
TRBV10-2	TRBD1	TRBJ2-6	NA	TGCGCCAGCGGAGTTGGACAGGGACTTTCTGGGGCCAACGTCCTGACTTTC	CASGVGQGLSGANVLTF
TRBV5-6	NA	TRBJ1-1	NA	TGTGCCAGCAGTCGTACCAGGGGTATGAACACTGAAGCTTTCTTT	CASSRTRGMNTEAFF
TRBV6-5	TRBD2	TRBJ2-2	NA	TGTGCCAGAGGGACTAGCGGGGCGAACACCGGGGAGCTGTTTTTT	CARGTSGANTGELFF
TRBV4-1	NA	TRBJ1-4	NA	TGCGCCAGCAGCCAAGAGGGGGGCTATAATGAAAAACTGTTTTTT	CASSQEGGYNEKLFF
TRBV12-2	NA	TRBJ2-5	NA	TGTGCAAGTCGTGACCAGTACTTC	CASRDQYF